A selection of T cell receptor beta chains follows, all from one sample in a study of blood T cell repertoires in COVID-19. Method: immunoSEQ multiplex PCR; TCRdb's copy keeps in-frame clones and lacks some. The top ten clones hold over 9% of a sample with around 250,000 clones, around 86% of them seen once. Sequencing used peripheral blood. The receptor set was obtained from a man of 80 years or more with acute or convalescent COVID-19. Both conserved end residues are part of each CDR3. A D gene is named only where the DNA matches it firmly. Size tells how often a clone was seen (once, few, many) or the class of an expanded clone, and some rows leave it out.

j_call | d_call | v_call | clone_size | cdr3_nt | cdr3_aa
TRBJ2-6 | . | TRBV28 | . | TGTGCCAGCAGTTTGCATTTAGCTGGGGCCAACGTCCTGACTTTC | CASSLHLAGANVLTF
TRBJ2-1 | . | TRBV5-1 | once | TGCGCCAGCAGCTTGGATTTGACGGGGGTCTACAATGAGCAGTTCTTC | CASSLDLTGVYNEQFF
TRBJ1-2 | . | TRBV5-1 | . | TGCGCCAGCAGCTTTACAGGGACCTCTGGCTACACCTTC | CASSFTGTSGYTF
TRBJ1-5 | . | TRBV5-5 | . | TGTGCCAGCAGCTTTAACGGAGGAGGGTTTCAGCCCCAGCATTTT | CASSFNGGGFQPQHF
TRBJ1-3 | . | TRBV3-1/TRBV3-2 | . | TGTGCCAGCAGCCAATTCGCAGGGACTGGAAACACCATATATTTT | CASSQFAGTGNTIYF
TRBJ1-5 | TRBD1 | TRBV19 | . | TGTGCCACCACCGGGACAGGGGGCTATCAGCCCCAGCATTTT | CATTGTGGYQPQHF
TRBJ2-7 | TRBD1 | TRBV4-3 | . | TGCGCCAGCAGCCCACGGGCAGGGGGTTCCTACGAGCAGTACTTC | CASSPRAGGSYEQYF
TRBJ1-5 | . | TRBV28 | . | TGTGCCAGCAGCCCGGCAGGGATAGGAAGCAATCAGCCCCAGCATTTT | CASSPAGIGSNQPQHF
TRBJ2-7 | . | TRBV28 | . | TGTGCCAGCACCATGGGTGACAGCTCCTACGAGCAGTACTTC | CASTMGDSSYEQYF
TRBJ1-3 | . | TRBV15 | many | TGTGCCACCAGCAGAGAGGGGGGTATAGGAAACACCATATATTTT | CATSREGGIGNTIYF
TRBJ2-2 | TRBD1 | TRBV6-6 | . | TGTGCCAGCAGTTCGGGACAGGGGGCGGAGCTGTTTTTT | CASSSGQGAELFF
TRBJ1-1 | . | TRBV14 | . | TGTGCCAGCAGCCAAGACCGCGTTAAAGCTTTCTTT | CASSQDRVKAFF
TRBJ1-6 | TRBD1 | TRBV7-6 | few | TGTGCCAGCAGCTTAGTCCAGGGGGCTTCACCCCTCCACTTT | CASSLVQGASPLHF
TRBJ2-3 | . | TRBV7-2 | . | TGTGCCAGCAGCTTAGCGGGGGGTAGGACAGATACGCAGTATTTT | CASSLAGGRTDTQYF
TRBJ2-7 | TRBD1 | TRBV5-1 | . | TGCGCCAGCAGCTTGGAGGGGACAGGATACTACGAGCAGTACTTC | CASSLEGTGYYEQYF
TRBJ2-1 | . | TRBV6-5 | . | TGTGCCAGCGGTTGGGGACTGGCTTACAATGAGCAGTTCTTC | CASGWGLAYNEQFF
TRBJ2-1 | TRBD2 | TRBV7-6 | . | TGTGCCAGCAGCTTAGTTCAGTTAGCGGGAGGGAATGAGCAGTTCTTC | CASSLVQLAGGNEQFF
TRBJ2-3 | TRBD1 | TRBV7-2 | . | TGTGCCAGCTCGCCGGGACAGGTCCCAGATACGCAGTATTTT | CASSPGQVPDTQYF
TRBJ2-1 | . | TRBV28 | . | TGTGCCACCCGTCCAGGTATAGTACAATATGAGCAGTTCTTC | CATRPGIVQYEQFF
TRBJ2-7 | . | TRBV28 | . | TGTGCCAGCAGTTTACCCGGGGGGCACGAGCAGTACTTC | CASSLPGGHEQYF
TRBJ1-1 | . | TRBV5-1 | . | TGCGCCAGCAGCTTGTGGGAGGGGACTGAAGCTTTCTTT | CASSLWEGTEAFF
TRBJ1-1 | . | TRBV11-2 | . | TGTGCCAGCAGCCCCGGGACATACACTGAAGCTTTCTTT | CASSPGTYTEAFF
TRBJ1-2 | TRBD1 | TRBV3-1/TRBV3-2 | . | TGTGCCAGCAGCCAAGAGGGGACAGGGAGAGGCTACACCTTC | CASSQEGTGRGYTF
TRBJ2-7 | . | TRBV19 | . | TGTGCCAGCGGACTAACGGGAACTGGGGAGCAGTACTTC | CASGLTGTGEQYF
TRBJ1-5 | . | TRBV11-3 | . | TGTGCCAGAGATTCACAGGGTGGGAATCAGCCCCAGCATTTT | CARDSQGGNQPQHF
TRBJ1-1 | . | TRBV6-5 | . | TGTGCCAGCAGGCCAGGATCCTCGAACACTGAAGCTTTCTTT | CASRPGSSNTEAFF
TRBJ1-3 | . | TRBV10-3 | once | TGTGCCATCAGTCCTTCTTTGACAGCCTCTGGAAACACCATATATTTT | CAISPSLTASGNTIYF
TRBJ2-5 | TRBD2 | TRBV6-2/TRBV6-3 | . | TGTGCCAGCACCCCTCTAGCGGGGGAAGAGACCCAGTACTTC | CASTPLAGEETQYF
TRBJ2-7 | . | TRBV3-1/TRBV3-2 | . | TGTGCCAGCAGCCAAGTTTGGGAGTTGCAGTACTTC | CASSQVWELQYF
TRBJ2-3 | TRBD2 | TRBV5-1 | once | TGCGCCAGCAGCTTGTCGGGCGGGAGAACAGATACGCAGTATTTT | CASSLSGGRTDTQYF
TRBJ1-1 | . | TRBV27 | . | TGTGCCAGCAGGGACCCTCAGGGGTATAGTGAAGCTTTCTTT | CASRDPQGYSEAFF
TRBJ2-1 | . | TRBV19 | . | TGTGCCAGTAGCTTACCAGGACTAATTTCGGGTAATGAGCAGTTCTTC | CASSLPGLISGNEQFF
TRBJ1-5 | . | TRBV2 | . | TGTGCCTGCGGGGCAGGGCGAGATCAGCCCCAGCATTTT | CACGAGRDQPQHF
TRBJ2-6 | . | TRBV6-1 | once | TGTGCCAGCAGTGAAGCGGGAGGCGTTGGGGCCAACGTCCTGACTTTC | CASSEAGGVGANVLTF
TRBJ2-3 | . | TRBV28 | . | TGTGCCAGCCATGAGGGCGGCCGCACAGATACGCAGTATTTT | CASHEGGRTDTQYF
TRBJ2-7 | TRBD2 | TRBV28 | . | TGTGCCAGCAGTCCCCCGGGACTAGCGGGACAGTACGAGCAGTACTTC | CASSPPGLAGQYEQYF
TRBJ2-5 | . | TRBV6-2/TRBV6-3 | few | TGTGCCAGCAGTTCTTCACCCGGTGGGACCCAGTACTTC | CASSSSPGGTQYF
TRBJ1-2 | . | TRBV2 | . | TGTGCCAGCAGTGAAACGTCGCAGGGCGAATTTGGGATTGGCTACACCTTC | CASSETSQGEFGIGYTF
TRBJ2-6 | TRBD2 | TRBV6-5 | . | TGTGCCAGCAGTTTCCGGGGGGCTGGGGCCAACGTCCTGACTTTC | CASSFRGAGANVLTF
TRBJ1-2 | TRBD1 | TRBV6-5 | . | TGTGCCAGCATCAAGGGACAGGGATATGGCTACACCTTC | CASIKGQGYGYTF
TRBJ1-6 | . | TRBV28 | . | TGTGCCAGCACCGGGAGCTCCTATAATTCACCCCTCCACTTT | CASTGSSYNSPLHF
TRBJ1-1 | . | TRBV6-2/TRBV6-3 | . | TGTGCCAGCAGTTACCCCACCAGCGGCGGCCGGCTTTCGAACACTGAAGCTTTCTTT | CASSYPTSGGRLSNTEAFF
TRBJ2-1 | . | TRBV19 | . | TGTGCCAGTAGGGGTATAGGCCGACGGCATGAGCGGTTCTTC | CASRGIGRRHERFF
TRBJ1-5 | . | TRBV29-1 | . | TGCAGCGTCGGTGGGAGAGATCAGCCCCAGCATTTT | CSVGGRDQPQHF
TRBJ1-1 | TRBD1 | TRBV6-6 | . | TGTGCCAGCGCAAAACTAACAGGGGGGGCTGAAGCTTTCTTT | CASAKLTGGAEAFF